Listed here are 30 T cell receptor beta chains from one sample, sequenced in a study of T cell repertoires in cytomegalovirus infection. No antigens are known for them. TCRdb re-called the reads with MiXCR, one entry per CDR3 protein. The sample records around 300,000 distinct CDR3 sequences, roughly a fifth being singletons. Specimen: cultured PBMCs, collected from culture after CMV antigen stimulation. These receptors came from a human donor in good health (CMV status not recorded). Some clones in this sample may be carry-over from other donors' samples.

The table lists this clonotype with a few counts. The rearrangement uses TRBV15 and TRBJ2-3; TRBD2 matches 8 bases. Germline lookup yields CDR1 LNHNV and CDR2 YYDKDF (reference sequence). The V and J ends lost 0 bases and 2 bases, in that order; junction bases with no gene match: 1. The CDR3 runs 15 residues. CDR3 sequence reads: CATSRELADTDTQYF. The CDR3 DNA reads TGTGCCACCAGCAGAGAACTAGCGGACACAGATACGCAGTATTTT.

This clonotype was seen at least ten times. The CDR3 loop is CASSYLNFTGSTEAFF. As DNA, the CDR3 is TGTGCCAGCAGTTACTTAAATTTTACAGGATCCACTGAAGCTTTCTTT. The V gene is TRBV6-2 or TRBV6-3, the J gene TRBJ1-1, with TRBD1 as a possible D gene (5 bases). Germline V lookup: CDR1 MNHEY, CDR2 SVGEGT. V was shortened by 1 base and J by 4 bases, with 16 bases between the two germline ends. The CDR3 covers 16 residues.

This clonotype was detected only a few times. V is TRBV19 and J is TRBJ2-7; 9 positions agree with TRBD1. This CDR3 is built from 14 residues. The V and J ends lost 6 bases and 6 bases, in that order; junction bases with no gene match: 9. Germline values: CDR1 LNHDA, CDR2 SQIVND (reference sequence). The CDR3 region is CASRMGGTGTEQYF. As DNA, the CDR3 is TGTGCCAGTAGAATGGGCGGGACAGGGACCGAGCAGTACTTC.

This clonotype was recorded at least ten times. The genes are TRBV24-1 and TRBJ2-1; TRBD2 agrees at 9 bases. The trim removed 2 bases at V and 4 bases at J, leaving 8 bases unmatched. This CDR3 region has 17 residues. Germline CDR1 is KGHDR and CDR2 is SFDVKD. CDR3 amino acids: CATSDSLAGTGYNEQFF. For the CDR3, the DNA is TGTGCCACCAGTGATTCGCTAGCGGGAACGGGGTACAATGAGCAGTTCTTC.

This clonotype showed up just a few times. The chain carries TRBV12-3 or TRBV12-4 and TRBJ2-1, with 12 bases fitting TRBD2. CDR3 size: 17 residues. The trim removed 6 bases at V and 2 bases at J, leaving 8 bases unmatched. The CDR3 protein is CASRDTSGRPPYNEQFF. The CDR3 region has the DNA TGTGCCAGCAGAGATACTAGCGGGAGGCCCCCCTACAATGAGCAGTTCTTC.

This clonotype occurred many times. V is TRBV7-2 and J is TRBJ1-6; no clear D gene. Trimming took 7 bases from V and 5 from J, leaving 15 bases between them. The CDR3 loop spans 15 amino acids. Per the germline V gene, CDR1 is SGHTA and CDR2 is FQGNSA. The CDR3 here is CASTQGGDDNSPLHF. CDR3 nucleotide sequence: TGTGCCAGCACCCAAGGTGGGGATGATAATTCACCCCTCCACTTT.

V and J are TRBV7-3 and TRBJ2-1; TRBD1 agrees at 11 bases. V lost 5 bases to trimming and J lost 2 bases; unmatched junction nucleotides: 2. The CDR3 is made up of 15 amino acids. CDR1 is SGHTA, CDR2 FQGTGA, per germline. CDR3 region: CASSQGQGAYNEQFF. The CDR3 nucleotides read TGTGCCAGCAGCCAGGGACAGGGGGCCTACAATGAGCAGTTCTTC. Based on the CDR3 plus reference TRBV7-3 and TRBJ2-1, the full variable domain is GAGVSQTPSNKVTEKGKYVELRCDPISGHTALYWYRQSLGQGPEFLIYFQGTGAADDSGLPNDRFFAVRPEGSVSTLKIQRTERGDSAVYLCASSQGQGAYNEQFFGPGTRLTVL.

This clonotype was counted many times. At one boundary the junction diverges from the germline segment, which might be a read error. This rearrangement joins TRBV7-8 to TRBJ2-4, with TRBD1 matching 9 bases. Per germline, CDR1 SGHVS and CDR2 FQNEAQ. This CDR3 contains 13 residues. CDR3 coding DNA: TGTGCCAGCAGCTCCCCTGGGACAGGGTTCGCCCACTTC. This gives the protein CASSSPGTGFAHF.

This clonotype was seen only a few times. The genes are TRBV6-1 and TRBJ2-7, with D possibly being TRBD2 (5 bases). Germline V gene data show CDR1 as MNHNS and CDR2 as SASEGT. Deletions cut 5 bases from V and 3 bases from J, with 8 bases between. CDR3 length: 12 amino acids. The CDR3: CASSSGVYEQYF. The CDR3 DNA follows: TGTGCCAGCAGTTCCGGGGTCTACGAGCAGTACTTC.

Ten or more counts support this clonotype. The rearrangement uses TRBV6-1 and TRBJ1-1, with TRBD1 identical over 7 bases. Germline V gives CDR1 MNHNS, CDR2 SASEGT. This CDR3 is built from 14 residues. V shed 4 bases, J shed 4 bases, and the junction held 6 bases outside the gene matches. This CDR3 is CASSGRQGPTEAFF. CDR3 nucleotides: TGTGCCAGCAGTGGGAGACAGGGACCCACTGAAGCTTTCTTT.

This clonotype has more than one count but fewer than ten. The V gene is TRBV20-1, the J gene TRBJ2-1, with 8 nucleotides matching TRBD2. The V gene's germline CDR1 is DFQATT and CDR2 SNEGSKA (reference sequence). V lost 3 bases and J lost 6; bases outside the gene matches: 16. CDR3 length: 17 amino acids. CDR3 in DNA: TGCAGTGCTAGGAAGAACGGACTAGCAGTAACTGGCAATGAGCAGTTCTTC. It specifies CSARKNGLAVTGNEQFF.

The rearrangement uses TRBV27 and TRBJ1-5; D not resolved. Germline lookup yields CDR1 MNHEY and CDR2 SMNVEV (reference sequence). V was trimmed by 4 bases and J by 6 bases, leaving 7 bases between them. The CDR3 contains 12 residues. The CDR3 reads CASSSPGQPQHF. The CDR3, as DNA: TGTGCCAGCAGTTCTCCAGGTCAGCCCCAGCATTTT.

The chain carries TRBV7-2 and TRBJ2-1; 14 bases are shared with TRBD2. From germline, CDR1 is SGHTA and CDR2 FQGNSA. The CDR3 runs 19 residues. J was trimmed by 8 bases and V by 5 bases; bases with no gene match: 17. The CDR3: CASSVGLPGLAGVVDEQFF. The CDR3 nucleotides are TGTGCCAGCAGCGTGGGGCTTCCGGGACTAGCGGGAGTCGTGGATGAGCAGTTCTTC.

J is TRBJ1-2 and V is TRBV6-2 or TRBV6-3, with no clear D. The CDR3 sequence is 13 residues long. V was cut by 3 bases and J by 4 bases, with 9 bases left in between. Germline values: CDR1 MNHEY, CDR2 SVGEGT. CDR3 sequence reads: CASSYLRPYGYTF. CDR3 in DNA: TGTGCCAGCAGTTATCTCCGGCCCTATGGCTACACCTTC.

This chain links TRBV29-1 with TRBJ2-5; D gene unclear. CDR3 length: 13 amino acids. V was cut by 4 bases and J by 1 base, with 10 bases left in between. CDR1 is SQVTM, CDR2 ANQGSEA, per germline. Written as DNA, the CDR3 is TGCAGCGTTGGTCGGTTCACCCAAGAGACCCAGTACTTC. As protein: CSVGRFTQETQYF.

Points on this clonotype: One junction end does not reproduce the germline sequence, and a read error may be involved. The chain joins TRBV6-1 to TRBJ2-1; 10 bases match TRBD2. This CDR3 contains 14 residues. Looked up from germline, CDR1 is MNHNS and CDR2 is SASEGT. CDR3 residues: CPSNKRGGRGEQFF. The CDR3 coding sequence is TGTCCCAGCAACAAGCGGGGGGGGCGGGGGGAGCAGTTCTTC.

This clonotype was detected a few times. The genes are TRBV20-1 and TRBJ2-5; D is undetermined. Trimming stripped 5 bases from V and 5 bases from J, with 12 bases between. The germline gives CDR1 DFQATT, CDR2 SNEGSKA (reference sequence). This CDR3 comprises 12 residues. Written as DNA, the CDR3 is TGCAGTGCTGTCCTTTTAACGGAGACCCAGTACTTC. Amino acids: CSAVLLTETQYF.

The chain has TRBV20-1 and TRBJ1-4; no clear D gene. The CDR3 sequence is 14 residues long. Germline CDR1 is DFQATT and CDR2 is SNEGSKA (reference sequence). V was trimmed by 0 bases and J by 6 bases, leaving 11 bases between them. The CDR3 spells CSAREPRLDEKLFF. CDR3 sequence (DNA): TGCAGTGCTAGAGAACCTAGGTTGGATGAAAAACTGTTTTTT.

The CDR3 coding sequence is TGCAGTGCTAGAGATCGTTTGGCGGGAGGGTCCTACAATGAGCAGTTCTTC. Translating gives CSARDRLAGGSYNEQFF. The rearrangement joins TRBV20-1 to TRBJ2-1; TRBD2 aligns across 9 bases. Germline V CDR1 and CDR2: DFQATT, SNEGSKA (reference sequence). V shed 0 bases and J 1 base; nucleotides not matched to a gene: 7. The CDR3 contains 17 residues.

The genes are TRBV12-3 or TRBV12-4 and TRBJ1-2; possibly TRBD1 for D (6 bases). With 6 bases removed from V and 7 bases from J, the gap between germline ends came to 21 bases. The CDR3 is 15 residues long. As DNA, the CDR3 is TGTGCCAGCAGCCTCTACCGGGACACCTCACGTGGCTACACCTTC. Amino acids: CASSLYRDTSRGYTF.

This clonotype was observed at least ten times. This chain connects TRBV7-2 to TRBJ2-3, with TRBD2 matching over 7 bases. The CDR3 contains 14 residues. V lost 5 bases to trimming and J lost 3 bases; unmatched junction nucleotides: 5. The germline V gene encodes CDR1 SGHTA and CDR2 FQGNSA. CDR3 amino acids: CASSPGLVTDTQYF. In DNA, the CDR3 is TGTGCCAGCAGCCCAGGACTAGTTACAGATACGCAGTATTTT.

The V call is TRBV28, the J call TRBJ2-1; 11 positions match TRBD1. J gave up 10 bases and V 6 bases, and 17 bases lay outside the gene matches. Germline CDR1 MDHEN, CDR2 SYDVKM. This CDR3 is 17 amino acids long. The CDR3 sequence: CASSPSREDRGLWEQFF. The DNA of the CDR3 is TGTGCCAGCAGCCCCAGTAGGGAGGACAGGGGGCTATGGGAGCAGTTCTTC.

This clonotype was observed a handful of times. The CDR3 here is CASKIAGTSELNNEQFF. The CDR3, as DNA: TGTGCCAGCAAAATCGCCGGGACTAGCGAACTTAACAATGAGCAGTTCTTC. This sequence joins TRBV6-2 or TRBV6-3 and TRBJ2-1; the match to TRBD2 covers 10 bases. The CDR3 loop spans 17 amino acids. CDR1 is MNHEY, CDR2 SVGEGT, per germline. V gave up 7 bases and J gave up 5 bases; unmatched junction bases: 14.

The gene calls are TRBV20-1 and TRBJ1-3; no firm D call. Germline-derived CDR1 and CDR2 are DFQATT and SNEGSKA (reference sequence). This CDR3 is 15 amino acids long. The V gene lost 0 bases and the J gene lost 0 bases, with 9 bases spanning the gap. CDR3 nucleotide sequence: TGCAGTGCTAGAGATCGGGCTAGCTCTGGAAACACCATATATTTT. The encoded protein is CSARDRASSGNTIYF.

The CDR3 bases are TGTGCCAGCACTCCCGGGAGAGGGTTTTCAGAGACCCAGTACTTC. It translates to CASTPGRGFSETQYF. The gene calls are TRBV7-2 and TRBJ2-5, with D possibly TRBD2 on 6 matching bases. The germline V gene has CDR1 SGHTA and CDR2 FQGNSA. The CDR3 has 15 amino acids. V lost 7 bases, J lost 4 bases, and 19 bases lay in between.

This clonotype has more than one count but fewer than ten. DNA of the CDR3: TGCGCCAGCAGCCAAGTAGGTTCTAGGGGTGAGCAGTTCTTC. This gives the protein CASSQVGSRGEQFF. V usage is TRBV4-1 and J usage is TRBJ2-1; D possibly corresponds to TRBD1 (5 bases). Trimming took off 1 base at V and 9 bases at J, with 13 bases between the two ends. The CDR3 spans 14 residues. Germline V gives CDR1 MGHRA, CDR2 YSYEKL.

The DNA for the CDR3 is TGCGCCAGCAGTGAGCCGAGCGACAGGGACGAGCAGTTCTTC. It codes for CASSEPSDRDEQFF. The V gene is TRBV10-2, the J gene TRBJ2-1; 7 bases line up with TRBD1. Germline V gene sequence: CDR1 WSHSY, CDR2 SAAADI. V was clipped by 2 bases and J by 10 bases; unmatched bases: 8. This CDR3 comprises 14 residues.

This clonotype has just a few counts. The chain combines TRBV6-2 or TRBV6-3 with TRBJ2-1, with 13 bases identical to TRBD2. This CDR3 comprises 16 residues. V dropped 7 bases and J dropped 5; count of bases not matched to a gene: 8. Germline V gene sequence: CDR1 MNHEY, CDR2 SVGEGT. The CDR3 sequence: CASTLTSGRADNEQFF. In DNA form, the CDR3 reads TGTGCCAGCACCCTTACTAGCGGGAGGGCGGACAATGAGCAGTTCTTC.

This clonotype was counted only a few times. This chain joins TRBV12-5 and TRBJ2-2, with D unclear. V was shortened by 3 bases and J by 2 bases, with 4 bases between the two germline ends. CDR3 size: 13 residues. CDR1 is LGHNT, CDR2 FRNRAP, per germline. CDR3 coding DNA: TGTGCTAGTGGTTTATCTAACACCGGGGAGCTGTTTTTT. Residues: CASGLSNTGELFF. Supplemented by reference TRBV12-5 and TRBJ2-2, the full variable domain reads DARVTQTPRHKVTEMGQEVTMRCQPILGHNTVFWYRQTMMQGLELLAYFRNRAPLDDSGMPKDRFSAEMPDATLATLKIQPSEPRDSAVYFCASGLSNTGELFFGEGSRLTVL.

The rearrangement joins TRBV18 to TRBJ1-5; D unclear. Germline V lookup: CDR1 KGHSH, CDR2 LQKENI. V lost 3 bases to trimming and J lost 7 bases, with 10 bases between them. The CDR3 covers 13 residues. In DNA form, the CDR3 reads TGTGCCAGCTCACCGGAAAGGAGCCAGCCCCAGCATTTT. Protein sequence: CASSPERSQPQHF.